Each of the 27 T cell receptor beta chains below was sequenced from the same sample in a study of blood T cell repertoires in COVID-19. TCRdb keeps only in-frame clones here, not all; method: immunoSEQ multiplex PCR. The sample carries roughly 500,000 clones, approximately 85% recorded once. Material: peripheral blood. These receptors originate from a human donor in a cohort sampled during active COVID-19.

This chain connects TRBV3-1 (or the pseudogene TRBV3-2) to TRBJ2-1, with TRBD2 identical over 7 bases. The J segment lost 9 bases and the V segment lost 1 base, leaving 9 bases of the junction unmatched. The CDR3 runs 15 residues. CDR1 and CDR2 (germline): LGHDT, YNNKEL (reference sequence). The CDR3 loop reads CASSQGDYKAPEQFF. In DNA, the CDR3 is TGTGCCAGCAGCCAAGGGGACTACAAAGCTCCTGAGCAGTTCTTC.

This clone was observed at least ten times. The V and J genes are TRBV27 and TRBJ1-3; D is possibly TRBD1 (5 bases). Germline lookup yields CDR1 MNHEY and CDR2 SMNVEV (reference sequence). The V gene lost 3 bases and the J gene lost 0 bases, with 6 bases spanning the gap. The CDR3 runs to 14 residues. The CDR3 bases are TGTGCCAGCAGTTTGGACAACTCTGGAAACACCATATATTTT. It codes for CASSLDNSGNTIYF.

The chain links TRBV4-1 to TRBJ1-1; maybe TRBD1 (6 bases). CDR1 and CDR2 from the germline V gene are MGHRA and YSYEKL. The CDR3 spans 17 residues. The germline V and J ends were trimmed by 1 base and 1 base, with 16 bases remaining between them. CDR3 bases: TGCGCCAGCAGCCAAGGACCCGGACAGACTAAGAACACTGAAGCTTTCTTT. Amino acid sequence: CASSQGPGQTKNTEAFF.

J is TRBJ2-7 and V is TRBV28; perhaps TRBD1 as D (6 bases). V was cut by 4 bases and J by 0 bases, with 16 bases left in between. Germline CDR1 is MDHEN and CDR2 is SYDVKM. This CDR3 spans 16 amino acids. The CDR3 nucleotides are TGTGCCAGCAGTTATCGGACAGTCTCTCTCTCCTACGAGCAGTACTTC. Amino acids: CASSYRTVSLSYEQYF.

This sequence joins TRBV7-3 and TRBJ1-1, with TRBD1 matching over 8 bases. The CDR3 is made up of 13 amino acids. J was trimmed by 5 bases and V by 4 bases; bases with no gene match: 3. Per germline, CDR1 SGHTA and CDR2 FQGTGA. DNA of the CDR3: TGTGCCAGCAGCTCCCAGGGGGCAACTGAAGCTTTCTTT. This sequence encodes CASSSQGATEAFF. The full variable domain, with the rest looked up from reference TRBV7-3 and TRBJ1-1, is GAGVSQTPSNKVTEKGKYVELRCDPISGHTALYWYRQSLGQGPEFLIYFQGTGAADDSGLPNDRFFAVRPEGSVSTLKIQRTERGDSAVYLCASSSQGATEAFFGQGTRLTVV.

The chain combines TRBV24-1 with TRBJ2-2, with 11 positions matching TRBD2. The germline CDR1 and CDR2 sequences are KGHDR and SFDVKD. The CDR3 is 17 residues long. V was pared by 4 bases and J by 6 bases, with 9 bases of the junction left unmatched. CDR3 coding DNA: TGTGCCACCAGTGACTATAGCGGGAGGGCGGGAGCCGGGGAGCTGTTTTTT. Amino acids: CATSDYSGRAGAGELFF.

V is TRBV28 and J is TRBJ1-4; D gene unclear. Germline V gives CDR1 MDHEN, CDR2 SYDVKM. V dropped 3 bases and J dropped 7 bases, with 6 bases sitting between them. CDR3 length: 12 amino acids. As DNA, the CDR3 is TGTGCCAGCAGTTTGAGGGCTGAAAAACTGTTTTTT. Translation gives CASSLRAEKLFF.

In the case of this clone: The same CDR3 is also encoded by other DNA sequences in this sample. The rearrangement links TRBV18 to TRBJ1-1; 7 nucleotides match TRBD1. The CDR3 is made up of 16 amino acids. V was clipped by 5 bases and J by 0 bases; unmatched bases: 9. Per germline, CDR1 KGHSH and CDR2 LQKENI. CDR3 DNA: TGTGCCAGCTCATCCCGACAGGGTGGGATGAACACTGAAGCTTTCTTT. This encodes CASSSRQGGMNTEAFF.

For the CDR3, the DNA is TGTGCCAGCAGAAGGACAGGGGCGGAAAAACTGTTTTTT. Amino acids: CASRRTGAEKLFF. J is TRBJ1-4 and V is TRBV6-5; 9 positions match TRBD1. The CDR3 covers 13 residues. The V segment lost 6 bases and the J segment 8 bases; nucleotides outside the gene matches: 4. The V gene's germline CDR1 is MNHEY and CDR2 SVGAGI.

This chain links TRBV25-1 with TRBJ1-1, with a possible D match to TRBD1 (5 bases). CDR1 is MGHDK and CDR2 is SYGVNS in the germline V gene. Trimming left V 1 base short and J 2 bases short, with 11 bases between. This CDR3 has 15 amino acids. CDR3 DNA: TGTGCCAGCAGTGAATCCGGGGGAGGTAACACTGAAGCTTTCTTT. It codes for CASSESGGGNTEAFF.

This clone was observed once. The V call is TRBV7-9, the J call TRBJ1-1; 8 bases are shared with TRBD1. Germline V CDR1 and CDR2: SEHNR, FQNEAQ (reference sequence). The CDR3 is 15 amino acids. Germline trimming cut 5 bases from V and 3 bases from J; bases unmatched to any gene: 8. The chain's CDR3 is CASSPDRVRDTEAFF. In DNA, the CDR3 is TGTGCCAGCAGCCCGGACAGGGTGCGGGACACTGAAGCTTTCTTT. Full variable domain (outside the CDR3, taken from reference TRBV7-9 and TRBJ1-1): DTGVSQNPRHKITKRGQNVTFRCDPISEHNRLYWYRQTLGQGPEFLTYFQNEAQLEKSRLLSDRFSAERPKGSFSTLEIQRTEQGDSAMYLCASSPDRVRDTEAFFGQGTRLTVV.

The chain is built from TRBV27 and TRBJ2-1, with 10 bases identical to TRBD2. The V and J ends lost 8 bases and 8 bases, in that order; junction bases with no gene match: 6. The CDR3 extends over 13 amino acids. The V gene's germline CDR1 is MNHEY and CDR2 SMNVEV (reference sequence). CDR3 amino acids: CASGTSASDEQFF. Here the CDR3 DNA reads TGTGCCAGCGGGACTAGCGCAAGCGATGAGCAGTTCTTC.

The chain couples TRBV19 to TRBJ2-2; 7 bases fit TRBD1. Germline loops: CDR1 LNHDA, CDR2 SQIVND (reference sequence). With V trimmed by 1 base and J by 2 bases, 4 bases remained unmatched. The CDR3 is 16 residues long. The CDR3 coding sequence is TGTGCCAGTAGTATAGGGCAGGGGGTTAACACCGGGGAGCTGTTTTTT. Translation: CASSIGQGVNTGELFF.

The gene calls are TRBV7-2 and TRBJ2-2, with 7 bases aligning to TRBD1. The CDR3 sequence is 15 residues long. Germline loops: CDR1 SGHTA, CDR2 FQGNSA. J gave up 4 bases and V 5 bases, and 7 bases lay outside the gene matches. The CDR3 loop reads CASSARQGSTGELFF. CDR3 DNA: TGTGCCAGCAGCGCACGACAGGGTTCCACCGGGGAGCTGTTTTTT.

This clone was counted a few times. V usage is TRBV30 and J usage is TRBJ2-5; TRBD1 aligns across 9 bases. Germline V gene lookup returns CDR1 GTSNPN and CDR2 SVGIG (reference sequence). Trimming removed 5 bases from V and 1 base from J; junction bases left unmatched: 5. The CDR3 loop spans 14 amino acids. The CDR3 reads CAWDDRGSQETQYF. CDR3 bases: TGTGCCTGGGACGACAGGGGGAGCCAAGAGACCCAGTACTTC. The full variable domain, its missing parts supplied by reference TRBV30 and TRBJ2-5, is SQTIHQWPATLVQPVGSPLSLECTVEGTSNPNLYWYRQAAGRGLQLLFYSVGIGQISSEVPQNLSASRPQDRQFILSSKKLLLSDSGFYLCAWDDRGSQETQYFGPGTRLLVL.

The chain uses TRBV19 and TRBJ2-7, with 11 bases that match TRBD1. Germline CDR1 and CDR2: LNHDA and SQIVND (reference sequence). The trim removed 8 bases at V and 3 bases at J, leaving 3 bases unmatched. The CDR3 extends over 13 amino acids. The CDR3 DNA reads TGTGCCAGTGCCGGGACAGGGGGCTACGAGCAGTACTTC. Encoded protein: CASAGTGGYEQYF.

The chain joins TRBV9 to TRBJ1-1; 9 bases fit TRBD1. Trimming took 1 base from V and 1 from J; bases not matched to a gene: 5. The CDR3 covers 16 residues. The V gene's germline CDR1 is SGDLS and CDR2 YYNGEE. CDR3 amino acids: CASSVSPTGGNTEAFF. As DNA, the CDR3 is TGTGCCAGCAGCGTAAGCCCGACAGGGGGGAACACTGAAGCTTTCTTT.

The genes are TRBV10-3 and TRBJ2-7; 7 bases are a match to TRBD1. V shed 8 bases, J shed 3 bases, and the junction held 7 bases outside the gene matches. Germline lookup yields CDR1 ENHRY and CDR2 SYGVKD. The CDR3 has 13 residues. The CDR3: CAIRQDRYYEQYF. CDR3 coding DNA: TGTGCCATCCGTCAGGACAGGTACTACGAGCAGTACTTC.

This chain links TRBV6-5 with TRBJ1-1, with D possibly matching TRBD1 (6 bases). The CDR3 covers 12 residues. The germline gives CDR1 MNHEY, CDR2 SVGAGI. V was clipped by 2 bases and J by 7 bases, with 8 bases between them. In DNA form, the CDR3 reads TGTGCCAGCAGTTACAGGGGGAATGAAGCTTTCTTT. It specifies CASSYRGNEAFF.

The chain combines TRBV13 with TRBJ2-7; 9 nucleotides agree with TRBD2. The CDR3 loop spans 16 amino acids. The V and J ends lost 3 bases and 0 bases, in that order; junction bases with no gene match: 6. The V gene's germline CDR1 is PRHDT and CDR2 FYEKMQ (reference sequence). DNA of the CDR3: TGTGCCAGCAGCTTCGGACTAGCGAACAGCTCCTACGAGCAGTACTTC. This sequence encodes CASSFGLANSSYEQYF.

The chain couples TRBV19 to TRBJ2-2; no firm D call. Looked up from germline, CDR1 is LNHDA and CDR2 is SQIVND (reference sequence). The CDR3 contains 13 residues. V was pared by 4 bases and J by 8 bases, with 11 bases between. Here the CDR3 DNA reads TGTGCCAGTAGTACCGTGAGTCGAGGGGAGCTGTTTTTT. This sequence encodes CASSTVSRGELFF.

The V call is TRBV27, the J call TRBJ2-7; 12 nucleotides line up with TRBD1. This CDR3 contains 14 residues. CDR1 MNHEY and CDR2 SMNVEV come from the germline V gene (reference sequence). V was clipped by 3 bases and J by 7 bases; unmatched bases: 4. CDR3 region: CASSLGTGGKEQYF. The CDR3 region has the DNA TGTGCCAGCAGTTTGGGGACAGGGGGCAAAGAGCAGTACTTC.

The chain links TRBV5-4 to TRBJ1-1; 8 bases match TRBD1. Germline V gene sequence: CDR1 SGHNT, CDR2 YYREEE (reference sequence). The V gene end was trimmed by 1 base and the J gene end by 0 bases; junction bases not matched to a gene: 8. The CDR3 has 17 residues. CDR3 sequence reads: CASSLPTGGIVNTEAFF. Written as DNA, the CDR3 is TGTGCCAGCAGCTTGCCCACAGGGGGAATCGTGAACACTGAAGCTTTCTTT.

The rearrangement joins TRBV27 to TRBJ1-5; 7 positions match TRBD1. This CDR3 comprises 19 residues. J lost 1 base, V lost 3 bases, and 15 bases had no gene match. The germline V gene has CDR1 MNHEY and CDR2 SMNVEV (reference sequence). This CDR3 is CASSFRGTARGGSNQPQHF. The CDR3, as DNA: TGTGCCAGCAGTTTTCGGGGGACAGCGCGTGGGGGGAGCAATCAGCCCCAGCATTTT.

V is TRBV7-2 and J is TRBJ2-1; 8 bases align to TRBD2. From germline, CDR1 is SGHTA and CDR2 FQGNSA. The CDR3 covers 15 residues. V was clipped by 2 bases and J by 6 bases; unmatched bases: 6. CDR3 nucleotides: TGTGCCAGCAGCTTATTCGCGGGAGGAGCCAATGAGCAGTTCTTC. Translating it yields CASSLFAGGANEQFF.

The chain employs TRBV28 and TRBJ1-2; perhaps TRBD1 as D (5 bases). The CDR3 length is 14 residues. Trimming took 6 bases from V and 8 from J, leaving 19 bases between them. The germline CDR1 and CDR2 sequences are MDHEN and SYDVKM. In nucleotides, the CDR3 is TGTGCCAGCAGCTCCGAAACCAGGGTGGAAGGCTACACCTTC. It codes for CASSSETRVEGYTF.

This sequence joins TRBV3-1 (or the pseudogene TRBV3-2) and TRBJ2-7; 10 nucleotides align to TRBD1. Germline V lookup: CDR1 LGHDT, CDR2 YNNKEL (reference sequence). The CDR3 runs 13 residues. After removal of 3 bases from V and 6 bases from J, the junction contained 2 bases not matched to a gene. The CDR3 nucleotides are TGTGCCAGCAGCCACAGACAGGGGGCCGAGCAGTACTTC. Translated, it gives CASSHRQGAEQYF.